A selection of T cell receptor beta chains follows, all from one sample in a study of blood T cell repertoires in COVID-19. Sequenced by immunoSEQ multiplex PCR; TCRdb stores in-frame clones only, minus some. The data show 200,000 to 250,000 clones, around 87% seen once. Sequencing input: PBMCs or T cells enriched from blood (not recorded which). Every receptor here comes from a man aged 25 to 40 who had been exposed to COVID-19. Both conserved end residues are part of each CDR3. D genes are given only for firm matches. Clone size appears in some rows only: once, few, many, or a class for an expanded clone.

TRBJ2-2 | TRBV10-3 | TRBD1 | - | TGTGCCATCATGACGGACAGGGAGAACACCGGGGAGCTGTTTTTT | CAIMTDRENTGELFF
TRBJ1-3 | TRBV19 | - | - | TGTGCCAGTAGTATGGAATTGGGGCGGCCGTGGGACACCATATATTTT | CASSMELGRPWDTIYF
TRBJ1-1 | TRBV30 | TRBD1 | once | TGTGCCTGGAGTGTTTATAGGGGGCTCGGCACTGAAGCTTTCTTT | CAWSVYRGLGTEAFF
TRBJ1-2 | TRBV7-8 | - | - | TGTGCCAGCAGCTTCAGGGGCGGGGGCTACACCTTC | CASSFRGGGYTF
TRBJ2-1 | TRBV27 | - | - | TGTGCCAGCAACCCCTCAGGGTTTTCGTTAGGCAATGAGCAGTTCTTC | CASNPSGFSLGNEQFF
TRBJ2-1 | TRBV7-2 | - | - | TGTGCCAGCCGGGGTACGAGCTCCTACAATGAGCAGTTCTTC | CASRGTSSYNEQFF
TRBJ2-3 | TRBV7-7 | - | - | TGTGCCAGCAGCCCCGGGACTGACACAGATACGCAGTATTTT | CASSPGTDTDTQYF
TRBJ2-3 | TRBV6-2/TRBV6-3 | TRBD1 | - | TGTGCCAGCAGTGACAGGGGCGAAAGCACAGATACGCAGTATTTT | CASSDRGESTDTQYF
TRBJ2-7 | TRBV11-2 | TRBD2 | - | TGTGCCAGCAGGATAAGCGGGGGGGCCAACGGAGACGAGCAGTACTTC | CASRISGGANGDEQYF
TRBJ2-1 | TRBV5-5 | TRBD2 | once | TGTGCCAGCAGCCACGGACTAGCGGGGGGCATGTACAATGAGCAGTTCTTC | CASSHGLAGGMYNEQFF
TRBJ2-1 | TRBV27 | TRBD2 | - | TGTGCCAGCAGCCCGATGGGGGTAGCGGGGGGGAATGAGCAGTTCTTC | CASSPMGVAGGNEQFF
TRBJ1-2 | TRBV10-3 | TRBD1 | once | TGTGCCATCAACGAAGGACAGGGGGAAGGAGGCTACACCTTC | CAINEGQGEGGYTF
TRBJ1-4 | TRBV12-5 | - | - | TGTGCTAGTGGGCCGGGTGACGCTCGCGAAAAACTGTTTTTT | CASGPGDAREKLFF
TRBJ1-2 | TRBV12-3/TRBV12-4 | - | - | TGTGCCAGCAGGGACGGACAGTCTGGCGGCTACACCTTC | CASRDGQSGGYTF
TRBJ2-4 | TRBV7-9 | - | - | TGTGCCAGCAGCCTTGGACGGTGGGGCGCCAAAAACATTCAGTACTTC | CASSLGRWGAKNIQYF
TRBJ2-3 | TRBV5-1 | - | once | TGCGCCAGCAGCTTGGGGCCCGCCACAGATACGCAGTATTTT | CASSLGPATDTQYF
TRBJ1-4 | TRBV6-2/TRBV6-3 | TRBD1 | - | TGTGCCAGCAGTCCCGGGACAGGGTATCGCGAAAAACTGTTTTTT | CASSPGTGYREKLFF
TRBJ2-7 | TRBV7-2 | TRBD1 | - | TGTGCCAGCAGCGGCAGTCCCGGACAGGTCTTGCGCGAGCAGTACTTC | CASSGSPGQVLREQYF
TRBJ1-2 | TRBV6-4 | - | few | TGTGCCAGCAGTGCCCCTTTCACAGCTACCTATGGCTACACCTTC | CASSAPFTATYGYTF
TRBJ2-2 | TRBV27 | TRBD2 | - | TGTGCCAGCAGTTTGTCGGAACCCACTAGTCCGGGGGGAGCCGGGGAGCTGTTTTTT | CASSLSEPTSPGGAGELFF
TRBJ2-5 | TRBV6-8 | - | - | TGTGCCAGCAAGGGGGTGGGCCAAGAGACCCAGTACTTC | CASKGVGQETQYF
TRBJ2-1 | TRBV9 | - | - | TGTGCCAGCAGCGTAGCGGACTTCTACAATGAGCAGTTCTTC | CASSVADFYNEQFF
TRBJ2-7 | TRBV19 | TRBD2 | - | TGTGCCAGTAGTCCCCTAGCGGGGGGCGACGAGCAGTACTTC | CASSPLAGGDEQYF
TRBJ1-1 | TRBV7-9 | TRBD1 | - | TGTGCCAGCAGCTCACCACCGGGACAGGGGAACACTGAAGCTTTCTTT | CASSSPPGQGNTEAFF
TRBJ2-3 | TRBV3-1/TRBV3-2 | TRBD2 | - | TGTGCCAGCAGCCCCCACGGACTAGCTGGGACAGATACGCAGTATTTT | CASSPHGLAGTDTQYF
TRBJ1-1 | TRBV9 | TRBD1 | - | TGTGCCAGCAGCGCCACTCCCAGGTCGGGACAGGGGGCTACTTTCTTT | CASSATPRSGQGATFF
TRBJ1-4 | TRBV9 | TRBD1 | - | TGTGCCAGCAGCGTAAGCCCAGGGGGGAATGAAAAACTGTTTTTT | CASSVSPGGNEKLFF
TRBJ1-1 | TRBV19 | - | - | TGTGCCAGTAGTATAAACCAGCGATGGATCACTGAAGCTTTCTTT | CASSINQRWITEAFF
TRBJ2-7 | TRBV6-5 | - | once | TGTGCCAGCAGCCGGGACACCCCCTACGAGCAGTACTTC | CASSRDTPYEQYF
TRBJ2-1 | TRBV7-3 | - | - | TGTGCCAGCAGCTATGGGGGGTCCAATGAGCAGTTCTTC | CASSYGGSNEQFF
TRBJ1-5 | TRBV19 | TRBD1 | - | TGTGCCAGTAGTATAAGTGGGGGCAGGGGGCGAAGCAATCAGCCCCAGCATTTT | CASSISGGRGRSNQPQHF
TRBJ2-3 | TRBV28 | - | - | TGTGCCAGCAGTTTACAGGGCACAGATACGCAGTATTTT | CASSLQGTDTQYF
TRBJ2-3 | TRBV5-5 | - | - | TGTGCCAGCAGCTCAGCGGGTCGTGGGACAGATACGCAGTATTTT | CASSSAGRGTDTQYF
TRBJ1-1 | TRBV5-8 | TRBD1 | few | TGTGCCAGCAGCAGGGACAGGGAAAACACTGAAGCTTTCTTT | CASSRDRENTEAFF
TRBJ1-1 | TRBV7-3 | TRBD1 | - | TGTGCCAGCAGCCTAAGGGCTTCTCAGGGGGCCGCCTGGGAGGCTTTCTTT | CASSLRASQGAAWEAFF
TRBJ2-3 | TRBV1 | - | - | TGCACCATGGGGATTGGTGGGGAGATGAACACAGATACGCAGTATTTT | CTMGIGGEMNTDTQYF
TRBJ2-3 | TRBV5-1 | - | - | TGCGCCAGCAGCTTGGTATTGTCAGATACGCAGTATTTT | CASSLVLSDTQYF
TRBJ1-5 | TRBV27 | - | - | TGTGCCAGCAGTTTAAACAGGGCCAATCAGCCCCAGCATTTT | CASSLNRANQPQHF
TRBJ1-5 | TRBV7-2 | - | - | TGTGCCAGCAGCCCTCAGGGAATTGGGCAGCCCCAGCATTTT | CASSPQGIGQPQHF
TRBJ1-1 | TRBV6-5 | TRBD1 | - | TGTGCCAGCAGCCGGGGGACAGGGTCAAACACTGAAGCTTTCTTT | CASSRGTGSNTEAFF
TRBJ2-5 | TRBV19 | - | few | TGTGCCAGTAGTATCTCCCCGGAGACCCAGTACTTC | CASSISPETQYF
TRBJ1-1 | TRBV10-3 | - | few | TGTGCCATCAGTGAGTCAAGGCCCCCCTCGGAGCAAGCTTTCTTT | CAISESRPPSEQAFF
TRBJ2-5 | TRBV4-3 | - | - | TGCGCCAGCAGCCAAGATATCGGGGGCCAAGAGACCCAGTACTTC | CASSQDIGGQETQYF
TRBJ2-2 | TRBV3-1/TRBV3-2 | - | - | TGTGCCAGCAGCCAAGCTCGGGGTTTAGAGCTGTTTTTT | CASSQARGLELFF
TRBJ1-1 | TRBV4-2 | - | - | TGTGCCAGCAGCCAAGGGGCAGGGATGAACACTGAAGCTTTCTTT | CASSQGAGMNTEAFF
TRBJ1-3 | TRBV27 | TRBD1 | - | TGTGCCAGCAGTTTGGACAGGGGACAAAACACCATATATTTT | CASSLDRGQNTIYF
TRBJ2-5 | TRBV5-1 | TRBD2 | - | TGCGCCAGCAGCTTGGTACTAGCGGGGGCCCGCGGGGAGACCCAGTACTTC | CASSLVLAGARGETQYF
TRBJ1-6 | TRBV30 | TRBD1 | - | TGTGCCTGGAGTGTTCGACAGGGGGATTCACCCCTCCACTTT | CAWSVRQGDSPLHF
TRBJ2-1 | TRBV19 | TRBD2 | once | TGTGCCAGTAGTATCCCGCGGGGGGTCTCCTACAATGAGCAGTTCTTC | CASSIPRGVSYNEQFF
TRBJ2-5 | TRBV6-5 | TRBD1 | few | TGTGCCAGCAGCCGGAACCTGGACAGGGGATTGTCCCAGTACTTC | CASSRNLDRGLSQYF
TRBJ2-3 | TRBV3-1/TRBV3-2 | TRBD2 | - | TGTGCCAGCAGCCATTCAGGCGGGGGGGCCGGTGGTGCAGATACGCAGTATTTT | CASSHSGGGAGGADTQYF
TRBJ2-2 | TRBV7-3 | TRBD1 | - | TGTGCCAGCAGCTTGTTACCGGGCAGGGGGCTCACCGGGGAGCTGTTTTTT | CASSLLPGRGLTGELFF
TRBJ1-5 | TRBV7-2 | - | - | TGTGCCAGCAGCTTCTCCGGTTATCAGCCCCAGCATTTT | CASSFSGYQPQHF
TRBJ1-5 | TRBV5-3 | TRBD1 | - | TGTGCCAGAAGCTCCCGACAGGGGCCTTCCCTGTGTAGCAATCAGCCCCAGCATTTT | CARSSRQGPSLCSNQPQHF
TRBJ1-1 | TRBV4-2 | - | - | TGTGCCAGCAGCCAAGATTGGGCGGGGAACACTGAAGCTTTCTTT | CASSQDWAGNTEAFF
TRBJ1-4 | TRBV7-6 | - | - | TGTGCCACCGACCGGTACATTGGAGATGAAAAACTGTTTTTT | CATDRYIGDEKLFF
TRBJ1-6 | TRBV4-3 | - | once | TGCGCCAGCAGCATTTCACAGGGCGGGAATTCACCCCTCCACTTT | CASSISQGGNSPLHF
TRBJ1-6 | TRBV29-1 | TRBD1 | once | TGCAGCGTTGTAAAATGGCGGGGACAGCCGACAACCTCCTATAATTCACCCCTCCACTTT | CSVVKWRGQPTTSYNSPLHF
TRBJ1-1 | TRBV12-3/TRBV12-4 | - | - | TGTGCCAGCAGAACAGGGATTTCAGCTTTCTTT | CASRTGISAFF